The following is a T cell receptor (beta chain) sequence with its context. In the authors' workflow: Per sample, the median was 95,638 TCRs, with values from approximately 25,000 to 650,000. One entry per CDR3 protein, called by TCRdb with MiXCR from the RACE reads. V and J calls and clone size were set by TCRdb, not the authors. The repertoire has tens of thousands of distinct CDR3 sequences, around 10% of them found once; the top ten carry 2% to 3%. The time point denotes: patch test 3, about 24 weeks after DPC sensitization. Sample treatment: therapeutic diphenylcyclopropenone sensitization with weekly scalp DPC. CDR1 and CDR2 from the germline V gene are KGHSH and LQKENI. V was cut by 2 bases and J by 5 bases, with 19 bases left in between. The length of the CDR3 is 17 residues. The data are from a study of human T cells and chemical hapten exposure.

The chain employs TRBV18 and TRBJ1-5; D not certain. The receptor's source is a woman aged 25 to 45 with alopecia areata. Some clones in this sample may be carry-over from other donors' samples. Sequenced here: whole blood, sampled in connection with sensitization to the hapten diphenylcyclopropenone (DPC). The CDR3 DNA follows: TGTGCCAGCTCACCAGTGTGGGCTGCCTCCCGAGATCAGCCCCAGCATTTT. Its translation: CASSPVWAASRDQPQHF.